This T cell receptor beta chain was obtained from a study of blood T cells in healthy people across ages. Germline-derived CDR1 and CDR2 are MNHEY and SVGEGT. Between the trimmed V and J ends, which lost 7 bases and 5 bases, there was a span of 19 bases. This CDR3 has 15 amino acids. Isolation of PBMCs gave at least 7 million cells per sample. General observations from the study: Age showed a roughly linear inverse relationship with TCR beta diversity per million T cells.

Note on this clonotype: The antigen is not known.

Sample-barcoded 5' priming and a J-beta primer mix drove a second PCR of about 6 to 12 cycles. TCRdb reanalysed the 5' RACE reads using MiXCR and keeps one entry per CDR3 protein. The sample shows over 1,300,000 distinct CDR3 sequences, around 59% of them seen only once. Sequenced material: blood. The clonotype was recovered from a man aged 18 to 30 in good health. The chain links TRBV6-2 or TRBV6-3 to TRBJ2-3; weak D call: TRBD2 (7 bases). The chain's CDR3 is CASKGRGGPGDTQYF. The CDR3 coding sequence is TGTGCCAGCAAAGGAAGGGGGGGGCCAGGAGATACGCAGTATTTT.